This T cell receptor (beta chain) was sequenced in a study of blood T cell repertoires in COVID-19. For the study at large: The origin of the acute and convalescent COVID-19 samples was the United States, Italy and Spain. Sources were T cells, B-cell-depleted T cells, or PBMCs; the material itself was cDNA or gDNA.

As processed by the authors: Using reference gene primer amplification, nucleated cell counts were estimated. Clones were read by immunoSEQ multiplex PCR, and TCRdb kept only the in-frame ones, dropping some. The D gene and trimming were derived from the DNA, and the V and J assignments and clone size from that table. Here the sample spans some 300,000 clones, roughly 90% being singletons. Patients in Seattle were enrolled during active infection, then followed longitudinally. There are 15 residues in the CDR3. Trimming cost V 0 bases and J 6 bases, with 14 bases left between them. CDR1 and CDR2 (germline): MNHEY, SVGAGI.

The clonotype originates from a woman aged 70-85 years with COVID-19, enrolled during active disease. The rearrangement joins TRBV6-5 to TRBJ1-2, with D possibly matching TRBD1 (6 bases). Sequenced material: peripheral blood. CDR3 nucleotides: TGTGCCAGCAGTTACTCTTCCGGGGACATAAATGGCTACACCTTC. It encodes CASSYSSGDINGYTF.